A single TCR beta chain is shown here with its context. Its antigen is as yet unknown. This sample was taken from a study of shared clonotypes between healthy human individuals. Study results and caveats: Lower generation probabilities were found for non-shared clonotypes than for those shared by all four donors. In having few donors, the study represented limited genetic and exposure-history diversity.

This CDR3 spans 18 amino acids. Trimming at V came to 5 bases and at J to 4 bases, leaving 19 bases not matched to a gene. Germline assignment: CDR1 WNHNN and CDR2 SYGVQD (reference sequence). Terminally differentiated effector memory CD45RA+ cells were excluded by CCR7 positive selection of CD45RO-negative cells. Study processing details: As immunoSEQ supplied junction-only sequences (without quality scores), filtering differed. Method: immunoSEQ multiplex PCR; TCRdb's copy keeps in-frame clones and lacks some. V and J calls and clone size are given by that table; D and trimming were obtained from the DNA. The table lists roughly 590,000 clones, about 95% of them singletons.

Sequencing was done on a sample of naive CD8+ T cells sorted from blood. The V gene is TRBV10-1, the J gene TRBJ2-7; 8 bases align to TRBD2. The sequence was collected from a woman in her 30s in good health. The CDR3 region has the DNA TGCGCCAGCAGTCGCTCCGGGATTCAGCGGGAGAAGGTTTACGAGCAGTACTTC. Translation: CASSRSGIQREKVYEQYF.